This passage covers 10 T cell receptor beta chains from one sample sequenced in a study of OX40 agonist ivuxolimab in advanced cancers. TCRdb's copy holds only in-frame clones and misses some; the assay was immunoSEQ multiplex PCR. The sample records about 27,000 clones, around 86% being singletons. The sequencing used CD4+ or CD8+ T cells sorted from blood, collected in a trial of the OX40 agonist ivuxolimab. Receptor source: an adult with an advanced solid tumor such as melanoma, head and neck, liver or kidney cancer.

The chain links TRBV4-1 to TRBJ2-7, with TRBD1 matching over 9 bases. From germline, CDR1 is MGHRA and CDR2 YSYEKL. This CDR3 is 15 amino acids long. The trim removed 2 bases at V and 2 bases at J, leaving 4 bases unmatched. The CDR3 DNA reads TGCGCCAGCAGCCAAACCGGGACAGGGCCCTACGAGCAGTACTTC. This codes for CASSQTGTGPYEQYF.

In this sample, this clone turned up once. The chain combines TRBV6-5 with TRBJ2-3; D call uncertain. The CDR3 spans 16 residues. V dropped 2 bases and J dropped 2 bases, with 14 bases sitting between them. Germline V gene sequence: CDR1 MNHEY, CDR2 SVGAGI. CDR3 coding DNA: TGTGCCAGCAGTTACGAAGTTAGCAGTTACACAGATACGCAGTATTTT. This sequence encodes CASSYEVSSYTDTQYF.

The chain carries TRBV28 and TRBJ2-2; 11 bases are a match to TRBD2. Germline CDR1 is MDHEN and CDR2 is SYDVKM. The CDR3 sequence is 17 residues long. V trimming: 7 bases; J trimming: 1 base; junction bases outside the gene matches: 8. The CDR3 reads CASTQLAGAMNTGELFF. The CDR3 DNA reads TGTGCCAGCACCCAACTAGCGGGGGCAATGAACACCGGGGAGCTGTTTTTT.

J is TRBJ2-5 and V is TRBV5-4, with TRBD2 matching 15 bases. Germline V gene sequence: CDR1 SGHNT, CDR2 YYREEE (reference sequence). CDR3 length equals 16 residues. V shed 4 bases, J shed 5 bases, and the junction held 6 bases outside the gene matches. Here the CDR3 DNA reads TGTGCCAGCAGCCTAGGACTAGCGGGGGGGCTGGAGACCCAGTACTTC. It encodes CASSLGLAGGLETQYF.

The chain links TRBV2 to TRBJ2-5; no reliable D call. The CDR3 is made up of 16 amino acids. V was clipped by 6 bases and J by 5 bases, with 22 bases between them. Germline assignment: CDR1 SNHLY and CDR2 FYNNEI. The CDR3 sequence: CASSGWGSLSRETQYF. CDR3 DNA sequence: TGTGCCAGCAGCGGCTGGGGATCTCTAAGCAGGGAGACCCAGTACTTC. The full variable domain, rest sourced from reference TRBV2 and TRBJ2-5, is EPEVTQTPSHQVTQMGQEVILRCVPISNHLYFYWYRQILGQKVEFLVSFYNNEISEKSEIFDDQFSVERPDGSNFTLKIRSTKLEDSAMYFCASSGWGSLSRETQYFGPGTRLLVL.

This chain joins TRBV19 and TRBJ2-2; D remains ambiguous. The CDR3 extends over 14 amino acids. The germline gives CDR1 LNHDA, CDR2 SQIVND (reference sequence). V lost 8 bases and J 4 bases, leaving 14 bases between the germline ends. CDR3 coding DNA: TGTGCCAGTCGATATAGCATACGCACCGGGGAGCTGTTTTTT. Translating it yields CASRYSIRTGELFF.

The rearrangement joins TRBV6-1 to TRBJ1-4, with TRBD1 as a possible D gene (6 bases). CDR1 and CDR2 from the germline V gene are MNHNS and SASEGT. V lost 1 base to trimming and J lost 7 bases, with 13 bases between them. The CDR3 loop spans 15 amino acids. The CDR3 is CASSEGGRGSEKLFF. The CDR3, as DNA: TGTGCCAGCAGTGAAGGTGGGAGGGGGTCTGAAAAACTGTTTTTT.

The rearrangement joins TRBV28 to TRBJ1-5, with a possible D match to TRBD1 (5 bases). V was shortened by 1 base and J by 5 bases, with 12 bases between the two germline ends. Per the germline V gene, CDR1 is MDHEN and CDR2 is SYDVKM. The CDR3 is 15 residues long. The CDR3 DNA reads TGTGCCAGCAGTTTATTGGGGGGAGACGATCAGCCCCAGCATTTT. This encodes CASSLLGGDDQPQHF.

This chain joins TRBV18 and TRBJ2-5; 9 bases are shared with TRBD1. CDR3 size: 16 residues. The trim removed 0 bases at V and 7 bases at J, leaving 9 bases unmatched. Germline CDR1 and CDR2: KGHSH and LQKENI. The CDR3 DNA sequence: TGTGCCAGCTCACCACCGTCGGGACAGGGTATGAGGACCCAGTACTTC. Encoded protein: CASSPPSGQGMRTQYF.

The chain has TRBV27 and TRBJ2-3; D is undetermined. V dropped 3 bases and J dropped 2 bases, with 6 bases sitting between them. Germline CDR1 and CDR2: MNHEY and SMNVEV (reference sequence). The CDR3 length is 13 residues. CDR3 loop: CASSFRLTDTQYF. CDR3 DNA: TGTGCCAGCAGTTTCCGACTCACAGATACGCAGTATTTT.